This TCR beta chain was captured by sequencing in a study of spatial heterogeneity in lung cancer. Looking at the study overall: Sequencing consistently turned up more beta-chain sequences than alpha-chain sequences. The library had UMIs, and each TCR and UMI pair averaged more than ten raw reads. Overall study findings and caveats: Ubiquitous expanded tumor TCRs surfaced in blood more at resection than they did at follow-up.

Specified time point: sample taken at primary tumor resection. From tumor, nontumor lung or frozen PBMC, whole RNA was taken unsorted for sequencing. A total of roughly 72 untreated early-stage non-small cell lung cancer patients served as donors. TCRdb itself ran the 5' RACE reads through MiXCR, one entry per CDR3 protein. Here the sample spans more than 75,000 distinct CDR3 sequences, roughly an eighth being singletons. CDR3 length equals 15 residues. With 3 bases removed from V and 2 bases from J, the gap between germline ends came to 12 bases. The V gene's germline CDR1 is KGHDR and CDR2 SFDVKD. Regarding this clonotype: The antigen remains unidentified.

The V and J genes are TRBV24-1 and TRBJ1-1; tentatively, D is TRBD1 (6 bases). The receptor was derived from a male donor with early-stage non-small cell lung cancer. Sequencing used PBMCs, obtained at surgery. CDR3: CATSDARGPNTEAFF. The CDR3 nucleotides read TGTGCCACCAGTGATGCCCGGGGGCCAAACACTGAAGCTTTCTTT.